This passage covers 25 T cell receptor beta chains from one sample sequenced in a study of cytomegalovirus exposure and HLA in healthy donors. PCR was performed using 60 Vbeta and 13 Jbeta primers. Repertoires were generated with immunoSEQ multiplex PCR, while TCRdb's copy carries only in-frame clones and drops some. Found here are about 140,000 clones, around 80% of them singletons; the top ten hold about 3.1%. Input material: PBMCs. These receptor sequences come from a man aged 35 to 55 in good health and CMV-seronegative.

There are a few counts of this clone. The chain is built from TRBV6-5 and TRBJ1-1; D remains unclear. The germline V and J ends were trimmed by 2 bases and 1 base, with 8 bases remaining between them. In germline, CDR1 is MNHEY, CDR2 SVGAGI. The CDR3 is 14 amino acids. CDR3 DNA sequence: TGTGCCAGCAGTTACGGAGGATCGAACACTGAAGCTTTCTTT. Protein: CASSYGGSNTEAFF.

The CDR3 spells CASSVGPYREHRGRLSNQPQHF. CDR3 nucleotide sequence: TGTGCCAGCAGCGTAGGGCCGTATCGGGAACACAGGGGGCGTTTAAGCAATCAGCCCCAGCATTTT. This chain joins TRBV9 and TRBJ1-5; 9 bases agree with TRBD1. The trim removed 0 bases at V and 1 base at J, leaving 20 bases unmatched. CDR3 size: 22 residues. Germline V gene sequence: CDR1 SGDLS, CDR2 YYNGEE.

The rearrangement joins TRBV6-5 to TRBJ1-4, with a weak D call TRBD1 (6 bases). Trimming cost V 0 bases and J 8 bases, with 13 bases left between them. This CDR3 contains 15 residues. CDR1 is MNHEY, CDR2 SVGAGI, per germline. The CDR3 DNA is TGTGCCAGCAGTTACTCTGGGGCAGGGGACGAAAAACTGTTTTTT. This translates into CASSYSGAGDEKLFF.

This sequence joins TRBV6-5 and TRBJ2-7; 7 bases fit TRBD2. J was trimmed by 3 bases and V by 4 bases; bases with no gene match: 12. This CDR3 spans 16 amino acids. Germline assignment: CDR1 MNHEY and CDR2 SVGAGI. CDR3 DNA sequence: TGTGCCAGCAGTTCTCGGCCGGGGGGTAAAATCTACGAGCAGTACTTC. Amino acids: CASSSRPGGKIYEQYF.

This clone turned up a few times. The genes are TRBV9 and TRBJ1-1; D call uncertain. CDR1 and CDR2 from the germline V gene are SGDLS and YYNGEE. The CDR3 is 13 residues long. Trimming took off 4 bases at V and 1 base at J, with 8 bases between the two ends. CDR3 residues: CASSPRGNTEAFF. CDR3 nucleotides: TGTGCCAGCAGCCCTAGAGGGAACACTGAAGCTTTCTTT.

This chain links TRBV18 with TRBJ2-2; 11 bases match TRBD1. The CDR3 is 14 residues long. CDR1 KGHSH and CDR2 LQKENI come from the germline V gene. V lost 3 bases to trimming and J lost 8 bases; unmatched junction nucleotides: 2. CDR3 amino acids: CASSPDRGLGELFF. The CDR3 DNA is TGTGCCAGCTCACCGGACAGGGGGCTTGGGGAGCTGTTTTTT.

J is TRBJ2-3 and V is TRBV6-5, with a possible D match to TRBD2 (5 bases). Trimming stripped 8 bases from V and 0 bases from J, with 12 bases between. The germline V gene encodes CDR1 MNHEY and CDR2 SVGAGI. CDR3 length equals 14 residues. As DNA, the CDR3 is TGTGCCAGCCGATTCCCGGGGAGCACAGATACGCAGTATTTT. It yields the protein CASRFPGSTDTQYF.

The gene calls are TRBV2 and TRBJ1-1; D unresolved. The CDR3 sequence is 14 residues long. The V gene's germline CDR1 is SNHLY and CDR2 FYNNEI. Trimming took 1 base from V and 0 from J, leaving 6 bases between them. CDR3 loop: CASSEGLLNTEAFF. DNA for the CDR3: TGTGCCAGCAGTGAAGGACTCCTGAACACTGAAGCTTTCTTT. The variable domain in full, with the rest retrieved from reference TRBV2 and TRBJ1-1, is EPEVTQTPSHQVTQMGQEVILRCVPISNHLYFYWYRQILGQKVEFLVSFYNNEISEKSEIFDDQFSVERPDGSNFTLKIRSTKLEDSAMYFCASSEGLLNTEAFFGQGTRLTVV.

The chain carries TRBV6-5 and TRBJ1-2; the match to TRBD1 covers 9 bases. This CDR3 contains 15 residues. J gave up 1 base and V 6 bases, and 6 bases lay outside the gene matches. Germline V gives CDR1 MNHEY, CDR2 SVGAGI. CDR3 bases: TGTGCCAGCAGGAGGGGACAGGGAAGTAACTATGGCTACACCTTC. This encodes CASRRGQGSNYGYTF.

DNA for the CDR3: TGCGCCAGCAGCTTGGGTGTCAGGGGGCGCGGCGAGCAGTACTTC. It codes for CASSLGVRGRGEQYF. This chain uses TRBV5-1 with TRBJ2-7; 8 nucleotides agree with TRBD1. The V segment lost 0 bases and the J segment 6 bases; nucleotides outside the gene matches: 8. Germline V gives CDR1 SGHRS, CDR2 YFSETQ. The CDR3 length is 15 residues.

V gene TRBV5-6 combines with J gene TRBJ2-3; D may be TRBD1 (6 bases). CDR3 length: 16 residues. The germline V gene encodes CDR1 SGHDT and CDR2 YYEEEE. V dropped 0 bases and J dropped 0 bases, with 11 bases sitting between them. This CDR3 is CASSLVGATSTDTQYF. In nucleotides, the CDR3 is TGTGCCAGCAGCTTGGTGGGGGCTACTAGCACAGATACGCAGTATTTT.

The chain combines TRBV15 with TRBJ1-5; weak D call: TRBD1 (6 bases). Trimming removed 6 bases from V and 7 bases from J, with 19 bases in between. There are 15 residues in the CDR3. Germline V gene data show CDR1 as LNHNV and CDR2 as YYDKDF (reference sequence). Written as DNA, the CDR3 is TGTGCCACCAGAAGGGGGATGGGGTCTCGCCAGCCCCAGCATTTT. As protein: CATRRGMGSRQPQHF. Full variable domain (outside the CDR3, taken from reference TRBV15 and TRBJ1-5): DAMVIQNPRYQVTQFGKPVTLSCSQTLNHNVMYWYQQKSSQAPKLLFHYYDKDFNNEADTPDNFQSRRPNTSFCFLDIRSPGLGDTAMYLCATRRGMGSRQPQHFGDGTRLSIL.

This chain uses TRBV27 with TRBJ1-2; possible D gene TRBD1, 6 bases. The CDR3 length is 14 residues. Per germline, CDR1 MNHEY and CDR2 SMNVEV (reference sequence). Deletions cut 0 bases from V and 2 bases from J, with 7 bases between. DNA of the CDR3: TGTGCCAGCAGTTTATCCGGGACAAACTATGGCTACACCTTC. It yields the protein CASSLSGTNYGYTF.

The rearrangement joins TRBV6-1 to TRBJ1-4; no clear D. The CDR3 consists of 13 residues. CDR1 is MNHNS, CDR2 SASEGT, per germline. V was shortened by 3 bases and J by 6 bases, with 8 bases between the two germline ends. CDR3 DNA sequence: TGTGCCAGCAGTGACCGGCAGGATGAAAAACTGTTTTTT. Translated, it gives CASSDRQDEKLFF.

The chain links TRBV27 to TRBJ2-3, with D perhaps TRBD2 (6 bases). Per germline, CDR1 MNHEY and CDR2 SMNVEV (reference sequence). CDR3 size: 15 residues. V was shortened by 2 bases and J by 1 base, with 10 bases between the two germline ends. The CDR3: CASSLPGGGTDTQYF. The DNA of the CDR3 is TGTGCCAGCAGTTTACCTGGCGGGGGCACAGATACGCAGTATTTT.

Notes on this clone: Other nucleotide sequences from this sample produce the same CDR3. This chain links TRBV29-1 with TRBJ2-3, with 8 bases lining up with TRBD2. Germline CDR1 is SQVTM and CDR2 is ANQGSEA. CDR3 length equals 16 residues. The junction had 13 bases not matched to a gene; V was cut back by 3 bases and J by 5 bases. CDR3 sequence reads: CSVDGSGGAHGDTQYF. The DNA for the CDR3 is TGCAGCGTTGATGGGTCGGGGGGGGCGCACGGAGATACGCAGTATTTT.

This CDR3 reads CASSLATGTGIRTEAFF. The CDR3 DNA follows: TGTGCCAGCAGCTTAGCTACCGGGACAGGGATAAGGACTGAAGCTTTCTTT. This sequence joins TRBV7-8 and TRBJ1-1; 9 bases are shared with TRBD1. CDR3 length: 17 amino acids. From germline, CDR1 is SGHVS and CDR2 FQNEAQ. After removal of 0 bases from V and 5 bases from J, the junction contained 10 bases not matched to a gene. The entire variable domain, with the rest obtained from reference TRBV7-8 and TRBJ1-1, is as follows: GAGVSQSPRYKVAKRGQDVALRCDPISGHVSLFWYQQALGQGPEFLTYFQNEAQLDKSGLPSDRFFAERPEGSVSTLKIQRTQQEDSAVYLCASSLATGTGIRTEAFFGQGTRLTVV.

This clone was counted only a few times. This chain connects TRBV7-2 to TRBJ2-7; 8 nucleotides match TRBD2. This CDR3 comprises 14 residues. J lost 3 bases, V lost 5 bases, and 6 bases had no gene match. CDR1 SGHTA and CDR2 FQGNSA come from the germline V gene. The CDR3 protein is CASSTRGGIYEQYF. The CDR3 DNA reads TGTGCCAGCAGCACCCGGGGGGGGATCTACGAGCAGTACTTC.

Of note for this clone: Other DNA variants within this sample encode the same CDR3. The chain couples TRBV2 to TRBJ1-5, with TRBD1 identical over 7 bases. The CDR3 covers 13 residues. Looked up from germline, CDR1 is SNHLY and CDR2 is FYNNEI. Losses at the gene ends were 6 bases for V and 2 bases for J; bases not matched to a gene: 1. DNA for the CDR3: TGTGCCAGCAGCGGACAGGGCAATCAGCCCCAGCATTTT. This gives the protein CASSGQGNQPQHF.

The chain combines TRBV7-2 with TRBJ1-1, with TRBD1 matching 9 bases. V lost 6 bases to trimming and J lost 6 bases; unmatched junction nucleotides: 8. Germline V gives CDR1 SGHTA, CDR2 FQGNSA. There are 14 residues in the CDR3. The CDR3 coding sequence is TGTGCCAGCAGGGCCGACAGGGGGTTACCTGAAGCTTTCTTT. Encoded protein: CASRADRGLPEAFF.

V gene TRBV28 combines with J gene TRBJ1-3, with 11 positions matching TRBD1. CDR3 length: 16 amino acids. Trimming removed 7 bases from V and 3 bases from J; junction bases left unmatched: 8. Germline V CDR1 and CDR2: MDHEN, SYDVKM. The CDR3 spells CASNSAGQGVGNTIYF. In nucleotides, the CDR3 is TGTGCCAGCAACTCCGCGGGACAGGGGGTTGGAAACACCATATATTTT.

This clone was recorded a few times. The chain combines TRBV5-1 with TRBJ2-7; TRBD2 might be the D (6 bases). CDR1 and CDR2 (germline): SGHRS, YFSETQ. The CDR3 loop spans 15 amino acids. V was cut by 4 bases and J by 4 bases, with 18 bases left in between. For the CDR3, the DNA is TGCGCCAGCAGCCCTACGACTAGTCGCAGGTACGAGCAGTACTTC. It specifies CASSPTTSRRYEQYF.

The V gene is TRBV18, the J gene TRBJ1-5, with 8 bases fitting TRBD1. CDR1 and CDR2 from the germline V gene are KGHSH and LQKENI. The length of the CDR3 is 17 residues. Trimming removed 0 bases from V and 6 bases from J; junction bases left unmatched: 10. DNA of the CDR3: TGTGCCAGCTCACCACCATTGGCGCAGGGGGCGGGTCAGCCCCAGCATTTT. Translating it yields CASSPPLAQGAGQPQHF.

This sequence joins TRBV28 and TRBJ1-2; a possible D gene is TRBD1 (5 bases). The CDR3 loop spans 15 amino acids. V was trimmed by 3 bases and J by 2 bases, leaving 13 bases between them. Germline V CDR1 and CDR2: MDHEN, SYDVKM. CDR3 sequence: CASSFGATVNYGYTF. CDR3 DNA sequence: TGTGCCAGCAGTTTCGGCGCGACAGTAAACTATGGCTACACCTTC.

This chain uses TRBV28 with TRBJ1-5; TRBD1 agrees at 12 bases. V lost 3 bases, J lost 2 bases, and 8 bases stayed unmatched. Germline lookup yields CDR1 MDHEN and CDR2 SYDVKM. The CDR3 contains 18 residues. CDR3 bases: TGTGCCAGCAGTTTCTGGGACAGGGGGCCGGTGGGCAATCAGCCCCAGCATTTT. Its translation: CASSFWDRGPVGNQPQHF.